Ten or more counts support the clone carrying this TCR beta chain. Investigators prepared the TCR beta libraries by applying iRepertoire HTBI primers and Arm-PCR of CDR3 regions. TCRdb re-analysed the multiplex PCR reads in MiXCR, keeping a single row per CDR3 protein. This table holds 390,000 or so distinct CDR3 sequences, approximately 10% found once. Time point denoted: newly diagnosed GD, antithyroid drugs for less than 3 months. From RNA extracted from PBMCs, the TCR library was made. This entry belongs to a study of regulatory T cells in long-lasting Graves disease. V lost 0 bases, J lost 7 bases, and 15 bases lay in between. This CDR3 has 15 residues. The germline V gene encodes CDR1 MNHEY and CDR2 SVGAGI. The sample was also reused in another study, on T cells in Graves' hyperthyroidism and ophthalmopathy.

The sample here was peripheral blood mononuclear cells (PBMCs), taken at new diagnosis, from a patient treated with antithyroid drugs. The receptor's source is a woman under 30 with Graves disease. The chain joins TRBV6-5 to TRBJ1-2, with D unresolved. CDR3 nucleotides: TGTGCCAGCAGTTACTCGATGTTGATTAGGCTTGGCTACACCTTC. Translated, it gives CASSYSMLIRLGYTF.